Each of the 11 T cell receptor beta chains below was sequenced from the same sample in a study of cytomegalovirus exposure and HLA in healthy donors. Method: immunoSEQ multiplex PCR; TCRdb's copy keeps in-frame clones and lacks some. In the table there are around 69,000 clones, 96% of which are singletons. What was sequenced was PBMCs. Every receptor here comes from a woman aged 18-29 years in good health and CMV-seropositive.

This clone was counted a single time. The V and J genes are TRBV25-1 and TRBJ1-3; 7 bases are a match to TRBD1. The CDR3 has 17 amino acids. Trimming at V came to 3 bases and at J to 1 base, leaving 9 bases not matched to a gene. CDR1 and CDR2 from the germline V gene are MGHDK and SYGVNS. The CDR3 coding sequence is TGTGCCAGCAGTGAGGGGATAGGACAGGAATCTGGAAACACCATATATTTT. Translating it yields CASSEGIGQESGNTIYF.

The chain joins TRBV28 to TRBJ2-7; D is undetermined. Germline assignment: CDR1 MDHEN and CDR2 SYDVKM. The CDR3 is made up of 13 amino acids. Trimming stripped 6 bases from V and 4 bases from J, with 13 bases between. CDR3 bases: TGTGCCAGCAGCCCCAGGCCCCAATACGAGCAGTACTTC. Protein product: CASSPRPQYEQYF. The variable domain in full, with the rest retrieved from reference TRBV28 and TRBJ2-7, is DVKVTQSSRYLVKRTGEKVFLECVQDMDHENMFWYRQDPGLGLRLIYFSYDVKMKEKGDIPEGYSVSREKKERFSLILESASTNQTSMYLCASSPRPQYEQYFGPGTRLTVT.

The chain links TRBV9 to TRBJ2-1, with 12 bases that match TRBD2. The J segment lost 7 bases and the V segment lost 0 bases, leaving 8 bases of the junction unmatched. The CDR3 is 17 residues long. Germline CDR1 SGDLS, CDR2 YYNGEE. This chain's CDR3 is CASSVGSSGRARNEQFF. CDR3 DNA: TGTGCCAGCAGCGTAGGATCTAGCGGGAGGGCCCGGAATGAGCAGTTCTTC.

Turning to this clone: This CDR3 is also generated by other DNA sequences in the sample. The gene calls are TRBV19 and TRBJ2-1; 11 nucleotides line up with TRBD2. CDR1 is LNHDA and CDR2 is SQIVND in the germline V gene (reference sequence). V lost 3 bases and J lost 7; bases outside the gene matches: 5. This CDR3 region has 15 residues. The CDR3 coding sequence is TGTGCCAGTAGTATGGTGTGGACTAGCGGGAATGAGCAGTTCTTC. It codes for CASSMVWTSGNEQFF. The whole variable domain, remainder taken from reference TRBV19 and TRBJ2-1, is DGGITQSPKYLFRKEGQNVTLSCEQNLNHDAMYWYRQDPGQGLRLIYYSQIVNDFQKGDIAEGYSVSREKKESFPLTVTSAQKNPTAFYLCASSMVWTSGNEQFFGPGTRLTVL.

The chain employs TRBV28 and TRBJ2-3; D is ambiguous. The CDR3 runs to 12 residues. The V gene's germline CDR1 is MDHEN and CDR2 SYDVKM. The V end lost 2 bases, the J end lost 6 bases, and 6 bases lay between the germline ends. CDR3 DNA: TGTGCCAGCAGTTTAGCGGCGGATACGCAGTATTTT. It is translated as CASSLAADTQYF.

The chain has TRBV5-1 and TRBJ2-1; maybe TRBD1 (5 bases). V was cut by 4 bases and J by 8 bases, with 19 bases left in between. Germline CDR1 SGHRS, CDR2 YFSETQ. This CDR3 comprises 15 residues. This CDR3 is CASSRESGAKDEQFF. DNA of the CDR3: TGCGCCAGCAGCCGCGAGAGTGGGGCAAAGGATGAGCAGTTCTTC.

This sequence joins TRBV27 and TRBJ1-1; D ambiguous. The CDR3 contains 16 residues. Germline CDR1 MNHEY, CDR2 SMNVEV (reference sequence). The germline V and J ends were trimmed by 0 bases and 3 bases, with 14 bases remaining between them. CDR3 sequence: CASSLSSFGRDTEAFF. The CDR3 region has the DNA TGTGCCAGCAGTTTATCCAGCTTCGGGCGGGACACTGAAGCTTTCTTT.

V usage is TRBV19 and J usage is TRBJ1-3, with D unclear. CDR3 length: 16 residues. The ends were cut back, 5 bases at V and 0 bases at J, with 14 bases in the middle. Germline V gives CDR1 LNHDA, CDR2 SQIVND (reference sequence). The CDR3 DNA reads TGTGCCAGTAGTGATCCCCTAACTGTCTCTGGAAACACCATATATTTT. It encodes CASSDPLTVSGNTIYF. Drawing the rest from reference TRBV19 and TRBJ1-3, the complete variable domain is DGGITQSPKYLFRKEGQNVTLSCEQNLNHDAMYWYRQDPGQGLRLIYYSQIVNDFQKGDIAEGYSVSREKKESFPLTVTSAQKNPTAFYLCASSDPLTVSGNTIYFGEGSWLTVV.

The rearrangement uses TRBV27 and TRBJ2-5, with TRBD1 matching 8 bases. The CDR3 runs 15 residues. Trimming cost V 7 bases and J 2 bases; bases outside gene matches: 9. Germline V gene data show CDR1 as MNHEY and CDR2 as SMNVEV (reference sequence). In nucleotides, the CDR3 is TGTGCCAGCAAGATACCTGGGACAGGTCAAGAGACCCAGTACTTC. This encodes CASKIPGTGQETQYF.

This clone was found once. V and J are TRBV30 and TRBJ2-2, with 13 positions matching TRBD2. This CDR3 is 15 amino acids long. The V segment lost 0 bases and the J segment 6 bases; nucleotides outside the gene matches: 1. Germline lookup yields CDR1 GTSNPN and CDR2 SVGIG (reference sequence). Here the CDR3 reads CAWSVLAGGPGELFF. DNA of the CDR3: TGTGCCTGGAGTGTACTAGCGGGAGGGCCCGGGGAGCTGTTTTTT.

V usage is TRBV5-5 and J usage is TRBJ1-4; TRBD1 agrees at 12 bases. The length of the CDR3 is 19 residues. Germline CDR1 SGHKS, CDR2 YYEKEE (reference sequence). The ends lost 0 bases at V and 8 bases at J; junction bases unmatched: 14. The CDR3 here is CASSLGAGQGAQDSEKLFF. CDR3 coding DNA: TGTGCCAGCAGCTTGGGAGCGGGACAGGGGGCGCAGGATTCCGAAAAACTGTTTTTT.